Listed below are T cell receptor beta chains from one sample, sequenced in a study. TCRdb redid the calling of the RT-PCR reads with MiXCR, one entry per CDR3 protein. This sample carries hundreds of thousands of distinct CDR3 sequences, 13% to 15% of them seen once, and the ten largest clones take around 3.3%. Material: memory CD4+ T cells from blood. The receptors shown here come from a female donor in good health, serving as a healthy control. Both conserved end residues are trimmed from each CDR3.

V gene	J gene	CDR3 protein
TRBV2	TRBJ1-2	ASSGLDRVPIEPNYGYT
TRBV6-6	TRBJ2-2	ASSNHRDTGELF
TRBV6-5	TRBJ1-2	AYIIWRRGYT
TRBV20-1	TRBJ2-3	SAVQGRGATDTQY
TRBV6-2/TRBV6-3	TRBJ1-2	ASSYGQGGYT
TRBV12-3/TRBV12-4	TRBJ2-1	ASSNLNEQF
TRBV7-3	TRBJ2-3	ASSLGQGENTDTQY
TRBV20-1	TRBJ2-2	SARDPRGTGELF
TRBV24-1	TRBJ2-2	ATSDPSGVGLAGSGELF
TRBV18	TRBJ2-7	ASSPSGDSHEQY
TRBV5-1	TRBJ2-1	ASSLVGGPGGF
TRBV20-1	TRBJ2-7	SARPPGTIAVEQY
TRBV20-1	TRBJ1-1	SASVGRGLGVLAF
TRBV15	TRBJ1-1	ATSRDLRAGGTEAF
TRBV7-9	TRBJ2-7	ASSGGQPRTYEQY